One and the same sample provided the 15 T cell receptor beta chains below, sequenced in a study of CD8 T cells in ankylosing spondylitis. Each CDR3 protein gets one entry after TCRdb re-called the 5' RACE reads with MiXCR. The sample shows 350,000 or so distinct CDR3 sequences, under 15% of them seen only once. The sample taken for sequencing was blood, either unsorted or a sorted T cell fraction (not recorded which). These receptors were obtained from a male donor with ankylosing spondylitis or in good health (not recorded which).

This chain connects TRBV18 to TRBJ1-2; perhaps TRBD1 as D (6 bases). The CDR3 runs 14 residues. The V gene lost 6 bases and the J gene lost 4 bases, with 15 bases spanning the gap. Looked up from germline, CDR1 is KGHSH and CDR2 is LQKENI. This CDR3 reads CASSGQGVAYGYTF. CDR3 DNA sequence: TGTGCCAGCTCGGGACAAGGTGTCGCCTATGGCTACACCTTC.

This rearrangement joins TRBV12-3 or TRBV12-4 to TRBJ2-5; D could derive from TRBD1 or TRBD2 (6 bases each). The ends were cut back, 0 bases at V and 4 bases at J, with 9 bases in the middle. The CDR3 runs 14 residues. DNA of the CDR3: TGTGCCAGCAGTTTAGCGGGGGGCTTAGAGACCCAGTACTTC. This translates into CASSLAGGLETQYF.

This clonotype was recorded many times. An end of the junction differs from the germline gene, which may be a read error. This chain joins TRBV5-1 and TRBJ1-1, with D hard to call. The CDR3 is 13 amino acids. Per the germline V gene, CDR1 is SGHRS and CDR2 is YFSETQ. This CDR3 is CASSPQGNTEAFF. CDR3 nucleotide sequence: TGTGCCAGCAGTCCCCAAGGGAACACTGAAGCTTTCTTT.

This clonotype was picked up a small number of times. The V gene is TRBV5-1, the J gene TRBJ1-1; a weak D match, TRBD1 (5 bases). V shed 4 bases and J shed 8 bases, with 15 bases lying between them. This CDR3 is built from 13 residues. Germline loops: CDR1 SGHRS, CDR2 YFSETQ. In DNA form, the CDR3 reads TGCGCCAGCAGCCCGGAAGGGGCCGCGGAAGCTTTCTTT. Translating gives CASSPEGAAEAFF.

This clonotype was observed a handful of times. CDR3 DNA sequence: TGTGCCAGCTCCCTGGGGGGCCTCCTTGGGGGTGGCTACACCTTC. It translates to CASSLGGLLGGGYTF. The rearrangement joins TRBV12-3 or TRBV12-4 to TRBJ1-2; perhaps TRBD1 as D (6 bases). The V and J ends lost 8 bases and 7 bases respectively, with 23 bases between them. The CDR3 sequence is 15 residues long.

This chain uses TRBV29-1 with TRBJ2-1; D call uncertain. Per germline, CDR1 SQVTM and CDR2 ANQGSEA. V was pared by 7 bases and J by 1 base, with 26 bases between. There are 18 residues in the CDR3. CDR3 loop: CSASYEGIFHSSYNEQFF. The CDR3 coding sequence is TGCAGCGCCTCATATGAAGGGATTTTCCATTCATCCTACAATGAGCAGTTCTTC.

This clonotype has a handful of counts. The chain employs TRBV7-8 and TRBJ1-2; a possible D gene is TRBD1 (5 bases). Trimming left V 3 bases short and J 2 bases short, with 10 bases between. Germline-derived CDR1 and CDR2 are SGHVS and FQNEAQ. There are 14 residues in the CDR3. Here the CDR3 DNA reads TGTGCCAGCAGCTTTTCCACAGGAAACTATGGCTACACCTTC. As protein: CASSFSTGNYGYTF.

There are many counts of this clonotype. V usage is TRBV20-1 and J usage is TRBJ1-5; D not certain. Per germline, CDR1 DFQATT and CDR2 SNEGSKA (reference sequence). The CDR3 sequence is 17 residues long. The V gene lost 3 bases and the J gene lost 5 bases, with 23 bases spanning the gap. The CDR3 region is CSARLPGGSGTYQPQHF. The CDR3 DNA follows: TGCAGTGCTAGGTTGCCAGGTGGATCCGGAACCTATCAGCCCCAGCATTTT.

This clonotype is a singleton in its sample. This chain connects TRBV5-5 to TRBJ2-6, with a possible D match to TRBD2 (5 bases). This CDR3 contains 17 residues. V lost 5 bases to trimming and J lost 0 bases, with 15 bases between them. Germline assignment: CDR1 SGHKS and CDR2 YYEKEE (reference sequence). The CDR3 is CASSTGIPSSGANVLTF. CDR3 coding DNA: TGTGCCAGCAGTACCGGGATTCCTTCCTCTGGGGCCAACGTCCTGACTTTC.

The V gene is TRBV4-1, the J gene TRBJ2-7; 13 nucleotides align to TRBD2. Germline trimming cut 5 bases from V and 1 base from J; bases unmatched to any gene: 11. The CDR3 is 18 amino acids. Germline CDR1 and CDR2: MGHRA and YSYEKL. CDR3 DNA: TGCGCCAGCAGCTTACAGACTAGCGGGGGGTATGTTTCCTACGAGCAGTACTTC. Translating it yields CASSLQTSGGYVSYEQYF.

This clonotype has a handful of counts. The rearrangement uses TRBV6-1 and TRBJ2-7, with D possibly being TRBD2 (5 bases). CDR1 and CDR2 from the germline V gene are MNHNS and SASEGT. This CDR3 has 15 residues. V was trimmed by 4 bases and J by 0 bases, leaving 13 bases between them. In nucleotides, the CDR3 is TGTGCCAGCAGTGGGTCTAGCCGCGGCTCCTACGAGCAGTACTTC. It is translated as CASSGSSRGSYEQYF.

This clonotype was seen more than once but under ten times. The rearrangement uses TRBV10-3 and TRBJ2-5; D may match TRBD1 or TRBD2 (6 bases each). V gave up 2 bases and J gave up 5 bases, with 18 bases separating them. Germline CDR1 reads ENHRY; CDR2 reads SYGVKD. CDR3 length: 16 amino acids. The CDR3 loop is CAISEGGGKITETQYF. The DNA for the CDR3 is TGTGCCATCAGTGAGGGAGGGGGAAAAATAACGGAGACCCAGTACTTC.

V and J are TRBV10-1 and TRBJ2-7; TRBD1 might be the D (5 bases). Germline V gene data show CDR1 as WNHNN and CDR2 as SYGVQD (reference sequence). The V and J ends lost 3 bases and 2 bases respectively, with 11 bases between them. The CDR3 loop spans 14 amino acids. The CDR3 is CASSDFRATYEQYF. CDR3 in DNA: TGCGCCAGCAGTGATTTCAGGGCCACCTACGAGCAGTACTTC.

This clonotype was seen a few times. The chain joins TRBV29-1 to TRBJ1-1, with TRBD1 matching over 7 bases. V dropped 7 bases and J dropped 0; count of bases not matched to a gene: 5. The CDR3 contains 13 residues. The germline CDR1 and CDR2 sequences are SQVTM and ANQGSEA. CDR3 in amino acids: CSAEGQLNTEAFF. DNA of the CDR3: TGCAGCGCTGAGGGACAGCTGAACACTGAAGCTTTCTTT.

The gene calls are TRBV20-1 and TRBJ1-6, with D possibly TRBD1 on 5 matching bases. CDR1 and CDR2 from the germline V gene are DFQATT and SNEGSKA (reference sequence). V was clipped by 1 base and J by 9 bases, with 13 bases between them. The CDR3 is 14 residues long. The CDR3 DNA is TGCAGTGCTAGAGCTGGGGGAGACCGTTCACCCCTCCACTTT. Amino acids: CSARAGGDRSPLHF.